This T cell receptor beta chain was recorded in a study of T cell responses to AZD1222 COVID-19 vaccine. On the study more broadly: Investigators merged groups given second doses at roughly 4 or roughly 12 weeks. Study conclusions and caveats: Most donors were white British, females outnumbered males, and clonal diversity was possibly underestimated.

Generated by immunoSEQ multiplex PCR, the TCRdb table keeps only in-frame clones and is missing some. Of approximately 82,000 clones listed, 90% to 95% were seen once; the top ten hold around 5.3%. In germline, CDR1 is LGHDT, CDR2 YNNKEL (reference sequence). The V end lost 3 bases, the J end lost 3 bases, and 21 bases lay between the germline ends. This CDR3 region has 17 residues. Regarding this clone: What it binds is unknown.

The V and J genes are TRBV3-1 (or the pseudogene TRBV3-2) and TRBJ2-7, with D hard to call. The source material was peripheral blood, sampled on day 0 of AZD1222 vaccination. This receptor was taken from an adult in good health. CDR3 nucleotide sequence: TGTGCCAGCAGCCACAGGTACCCCGAGTCCAGGTACTACGAGCAGTACTTC. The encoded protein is CASSHRYPESRYYEQYF.